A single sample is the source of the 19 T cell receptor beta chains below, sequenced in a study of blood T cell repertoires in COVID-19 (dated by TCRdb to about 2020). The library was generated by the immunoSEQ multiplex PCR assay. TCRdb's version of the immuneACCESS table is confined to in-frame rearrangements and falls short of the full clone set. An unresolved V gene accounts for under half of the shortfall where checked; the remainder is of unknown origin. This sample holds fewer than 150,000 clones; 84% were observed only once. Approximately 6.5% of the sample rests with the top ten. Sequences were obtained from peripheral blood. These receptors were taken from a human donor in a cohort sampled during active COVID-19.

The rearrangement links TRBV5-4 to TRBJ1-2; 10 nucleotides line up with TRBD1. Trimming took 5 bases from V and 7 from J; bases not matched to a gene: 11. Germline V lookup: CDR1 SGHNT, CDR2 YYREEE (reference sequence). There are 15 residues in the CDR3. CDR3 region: CASRDPGQGLGGYTF. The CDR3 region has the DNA TGTGCCAGCAGGGATCCGGGACAGGGGCTGGGTGGCTACACCTTC.

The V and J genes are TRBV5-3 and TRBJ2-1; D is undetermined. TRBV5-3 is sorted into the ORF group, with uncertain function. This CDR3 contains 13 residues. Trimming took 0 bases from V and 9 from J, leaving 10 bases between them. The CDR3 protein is CARSLALFGEQFF. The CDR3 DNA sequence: TGTGCCAGAAGCTTGGCTCTATTTGGTGAGCAGTTCTTC.

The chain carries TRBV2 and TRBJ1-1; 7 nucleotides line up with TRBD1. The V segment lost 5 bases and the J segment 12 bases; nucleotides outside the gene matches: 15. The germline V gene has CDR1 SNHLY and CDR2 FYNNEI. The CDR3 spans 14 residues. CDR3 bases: TGTGCCAGCAGTCTCGGACAGGCCCGGGTTGTGCCTTTCTTT. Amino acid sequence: CASSLGQARVVPFF. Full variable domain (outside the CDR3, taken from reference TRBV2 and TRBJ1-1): EPEVTQTPSHQVTQMGQEVILRCVPISNHLYFYWYRQILGQKVEFLVSFYNNEISEKSEIFDDQFSVERPDGSNFTLKIRSTKLEDSAMYFCASSLGQARVVPFFGQGTRLTVV.

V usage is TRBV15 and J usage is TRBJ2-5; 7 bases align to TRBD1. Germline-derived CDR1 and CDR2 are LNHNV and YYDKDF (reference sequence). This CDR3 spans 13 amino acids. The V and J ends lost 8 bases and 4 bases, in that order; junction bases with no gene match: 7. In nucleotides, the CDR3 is TGTGCCACCGAAAGGCCAGGGGGAGAGACCCAGTACTTC. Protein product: CATERPGGETQYF.

The CDR3 loop reads CASSPGTGYIQYF. The CDR3 DNA follows: TGTGCCAGCAGCCCGGGGACAGGGTACATTCAGTACTTC. V and J are TRBV7-3 and TRBJ2-4; TRBD1 agrees at 9 bases. Per the germline V gene, CDR1 is SGHTA and CDR2 is FQGTGA. V was pared by 5 bases and J by 8 bases, with 4 bases of the junction left unmatched. The CDR3 is 13 residues long.

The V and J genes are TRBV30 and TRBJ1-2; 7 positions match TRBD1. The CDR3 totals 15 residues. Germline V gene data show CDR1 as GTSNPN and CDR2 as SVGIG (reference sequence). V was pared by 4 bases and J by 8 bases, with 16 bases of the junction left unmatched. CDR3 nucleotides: TGTGCCTGGACCGCCCTAAGACAGGGCTCCGGGGGCTACACCTTC. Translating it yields CAWTALRQGSGGYTF. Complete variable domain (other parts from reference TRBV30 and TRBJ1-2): SQTIHQWPATLVQPVGSPLSLECTVEGTSNPNLYWYRQAAGRGLQLLFYSVGIGQISSEVPQNLSASRPQDRQFILSSKKLLLSDSGFYLCAWTALRQGSGGYTFGSGTRLTVV.

CDR3 nucleotides: TGTGCGAGCGAAGGGGACACCGGGGAGCTGTTTTTT. Protein: CASEGDTGELFF. The J gene is TRBJ2-2, the V gene TRBV7-9, with D possibly being TRBD1 (5 bases). Per germline, CDR1 SEHNR and CDR2 FQNEAQ (reference sequence). The CDR3 loop spans 12 amino acids.

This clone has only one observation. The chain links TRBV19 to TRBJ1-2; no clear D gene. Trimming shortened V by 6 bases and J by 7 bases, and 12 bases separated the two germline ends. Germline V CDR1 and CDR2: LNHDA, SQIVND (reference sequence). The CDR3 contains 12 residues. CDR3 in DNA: TGTGCCAGTAGCGCGAGGGCCGGTGGCTACACCTTC. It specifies CASSARAGGYTF. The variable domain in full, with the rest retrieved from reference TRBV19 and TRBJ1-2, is DGGITQSPKYLFRKEGQNVTLSCEQNLNHDAMYWYRQDPGQGLRLIYYSQIVNDFQKGDIAEGYSVSREKKESFPLTVTSAQKNPTAFYLCASSARAGGYTFGSGTRLTVV.

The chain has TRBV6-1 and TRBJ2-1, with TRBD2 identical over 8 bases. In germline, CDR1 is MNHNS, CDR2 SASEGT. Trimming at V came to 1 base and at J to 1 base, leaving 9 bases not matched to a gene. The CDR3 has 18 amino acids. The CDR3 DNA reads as TGTGCCAGCAGTGAAGTGCTCCCGGGGGGGCTGTCCTACAATGAGCAGTTCTTC. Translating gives CASSEVLPGGLSYNEQFF.

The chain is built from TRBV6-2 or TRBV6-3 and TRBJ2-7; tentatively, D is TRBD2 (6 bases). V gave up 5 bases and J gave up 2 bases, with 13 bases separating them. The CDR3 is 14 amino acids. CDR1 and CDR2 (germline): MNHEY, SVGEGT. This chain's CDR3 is CASSTFTGAYEQYF. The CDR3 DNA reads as TGTGCCAGCAGTACGTTTACGGGGGCCTACGAGCAGTACTTC.

The CDR3: CASSQDRGAQYF. The CDR3 DNA sequence: TGTGCCAGCAGCCAAGACAGGGGGGCCCAGTACTTC. The chain carries TRBV3-1 (or the pseudogene TRBV3-2) and TRBJ2-5, with D perhaps TRBD1 (7 bases). V gave up 0 bases and J gave up 9 bases, with 8 bases separating them. Germline CDR1 is LGHDT and CDR2 is YNNKEL (reference sequence). The CDR3 consists of 12 residues.

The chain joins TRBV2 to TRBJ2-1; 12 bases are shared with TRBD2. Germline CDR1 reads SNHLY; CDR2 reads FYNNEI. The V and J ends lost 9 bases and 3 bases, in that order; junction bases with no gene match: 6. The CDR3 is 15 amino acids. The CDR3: CASLLAGGDYNEQFF. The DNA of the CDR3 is TGTGCCAGTCTCCTAGCGGGGGGGGACTACAATGAGCAGTTCTTC. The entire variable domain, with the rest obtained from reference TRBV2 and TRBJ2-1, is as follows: EPEVTQTPSHQVTQMGQEVILRCVPISNHLYFYWYRQILGQKVEFLVSFYNNEISEKSEIFDDQFSVERPDGSNFTLKIRSTKLEDSAMYFCASLLAGGDYNEQFFGPGTRLTVL.

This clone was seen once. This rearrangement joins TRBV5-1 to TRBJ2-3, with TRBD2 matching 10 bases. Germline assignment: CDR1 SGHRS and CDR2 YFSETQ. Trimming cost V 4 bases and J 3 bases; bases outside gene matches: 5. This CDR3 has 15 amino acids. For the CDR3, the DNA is TGCGCCAGCAGCCCACTAGCGGGGATGACAGATACGCAGTATTTT. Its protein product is CASSPLAGMTDTQYF. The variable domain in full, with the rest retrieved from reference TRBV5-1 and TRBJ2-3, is KAGVTQTPRYLIKTRGQQVTLSCSPISGHRSVSWYQQTPGQGLQFLFEYFSETQRNKGNFPGRFSGRQFSNSRSEMNVSTLELGDSALYLCASSPLAGMTDTQYFGPGTRLTVL.

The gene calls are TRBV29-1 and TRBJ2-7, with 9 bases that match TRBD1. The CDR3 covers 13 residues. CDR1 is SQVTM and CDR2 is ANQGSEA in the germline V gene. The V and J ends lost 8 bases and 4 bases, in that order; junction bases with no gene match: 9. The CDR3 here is CSTRTGEDYEQYF. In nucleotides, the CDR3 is TGCAGCACCCGGACAGGGGAAGATTACGAGCAGTACTTC.

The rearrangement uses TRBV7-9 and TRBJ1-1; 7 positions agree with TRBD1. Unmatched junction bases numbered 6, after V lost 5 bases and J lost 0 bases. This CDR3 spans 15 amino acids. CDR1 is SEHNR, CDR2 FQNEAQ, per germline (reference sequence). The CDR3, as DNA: TGTGCCAGCAGCCCCTGGGACAGTTTGAACACTGAAGCTTTCTTT. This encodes CASSPWDSLNTEAFF. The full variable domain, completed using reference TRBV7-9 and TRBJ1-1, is DTGVSQNPRHKITKRGQNVTFRCDPISEHNRLYWYRQTLGQGPEFLTYFQNEAQLEKSRLLSDRFSAERPKGSFSTLEIQRTEQGDSAMYLCASSPWDSLNTEAFFGQGTRLTVV.

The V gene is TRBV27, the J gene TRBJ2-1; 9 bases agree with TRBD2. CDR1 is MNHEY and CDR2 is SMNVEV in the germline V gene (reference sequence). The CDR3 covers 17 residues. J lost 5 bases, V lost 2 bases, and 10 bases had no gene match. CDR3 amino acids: CASSLRSAGGGHNEQFF. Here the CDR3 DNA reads TGTGCCAGCAGTTTAAGGTCCGCGGGAGGGGGCCACAATGAGCAGTTCTTC.

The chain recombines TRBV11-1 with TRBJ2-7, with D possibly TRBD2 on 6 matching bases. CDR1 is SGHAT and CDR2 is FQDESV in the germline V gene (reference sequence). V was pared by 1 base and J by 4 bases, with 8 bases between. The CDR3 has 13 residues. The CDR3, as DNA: TGTGCCAGCAGCTTAGTTCGGGGGTACGAGCAGTACTTC. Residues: CASSLVRGYEQYF.

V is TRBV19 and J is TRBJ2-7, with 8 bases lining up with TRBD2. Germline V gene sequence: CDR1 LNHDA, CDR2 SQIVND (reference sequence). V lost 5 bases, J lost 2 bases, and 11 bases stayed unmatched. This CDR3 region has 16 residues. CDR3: CASSLTGTRVPYEQYF. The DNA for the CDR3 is TGTGCCAGTAGTTTAACCGGGACTAGGGTCCCCTACGAGCAGTACTTC.

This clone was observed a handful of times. CDR3 loop: CAWSVVSYSPLHF. CDR3 DNA sequence: TGTGCCTGGAGTGTAGTAAGCTATTCACCCCTCCACTTT. The chain has TRBV30 and TRBJ1-6, with D unresolved. Germline values: CDR1 GTSNPN, CDR2 SVGIG (reference sequence). Trimming removed 0 bases at V and 8 bases at J, with 8 bases between. This CDR3 spans 13 amino acids.